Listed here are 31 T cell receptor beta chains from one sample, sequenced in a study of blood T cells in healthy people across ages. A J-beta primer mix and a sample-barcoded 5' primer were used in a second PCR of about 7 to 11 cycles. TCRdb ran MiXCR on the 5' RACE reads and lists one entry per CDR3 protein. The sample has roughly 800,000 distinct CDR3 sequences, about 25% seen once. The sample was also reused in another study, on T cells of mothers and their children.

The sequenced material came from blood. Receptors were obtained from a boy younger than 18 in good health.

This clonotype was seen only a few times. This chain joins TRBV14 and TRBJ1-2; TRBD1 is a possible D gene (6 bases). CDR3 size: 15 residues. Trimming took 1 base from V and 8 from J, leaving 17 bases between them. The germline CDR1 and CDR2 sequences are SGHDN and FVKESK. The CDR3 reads CASSQGGQIPGGYTF. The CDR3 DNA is TGTGCCAGCAGCCAAGGGGGACAAATACCGGGAGGCTACACCTTC.

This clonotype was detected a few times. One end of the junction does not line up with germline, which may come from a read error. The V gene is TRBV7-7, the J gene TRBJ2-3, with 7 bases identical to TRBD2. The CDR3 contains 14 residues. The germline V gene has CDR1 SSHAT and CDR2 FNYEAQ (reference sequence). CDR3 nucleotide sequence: TGTGCTAGCAGCGCCCGGACTAGAGTAGATACGCAGTATTTT. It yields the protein CASSARTRVDTQYF. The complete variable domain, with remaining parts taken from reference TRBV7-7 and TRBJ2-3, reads GAGVSQSPRYKVTKRGQDVTLRCDPISSHATLYWYQQALGQGPEFLTYFNYEAQPDKSGLPSDRFSAERPEGSISTLTIQRTEQRDSAMYRCASSARTRVDTQYFGPGTRLTVL.

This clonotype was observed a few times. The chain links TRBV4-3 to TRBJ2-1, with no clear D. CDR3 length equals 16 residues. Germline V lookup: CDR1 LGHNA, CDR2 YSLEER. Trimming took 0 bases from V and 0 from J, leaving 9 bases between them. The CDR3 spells CASSQDGPSSYNEQFF. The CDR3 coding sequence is TGCGCCAGCAGCCAAGATGGGCCGAGCTCCTACAATGAGCAGTTCTTC.

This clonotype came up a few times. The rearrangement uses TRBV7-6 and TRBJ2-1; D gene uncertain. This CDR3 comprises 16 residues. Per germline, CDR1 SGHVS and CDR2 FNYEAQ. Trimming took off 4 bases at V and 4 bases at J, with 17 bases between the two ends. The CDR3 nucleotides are TGTGCCAGCAGCTCTTTTAGTCGTGGAAGTTACAATGAGCAGTTCTTC. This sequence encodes CASSSFSRGSYNEQFF.

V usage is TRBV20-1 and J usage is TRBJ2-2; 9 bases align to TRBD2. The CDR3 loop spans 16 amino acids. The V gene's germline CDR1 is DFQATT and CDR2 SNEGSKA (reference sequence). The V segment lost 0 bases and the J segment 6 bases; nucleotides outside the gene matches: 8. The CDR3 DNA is TGCAGTGCTAGAGATCAGAGCGGGAGGAGGGCCGGGGAGCTGTTTTTT. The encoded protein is CSARDQSGRRAGELFF.

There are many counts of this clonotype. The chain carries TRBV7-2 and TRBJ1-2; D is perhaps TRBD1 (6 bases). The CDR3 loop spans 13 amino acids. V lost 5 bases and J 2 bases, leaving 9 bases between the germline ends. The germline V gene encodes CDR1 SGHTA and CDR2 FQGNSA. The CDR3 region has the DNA TGTGCCAGCAGCCATGACAGGAACTATGGCTACACCTTC. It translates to CASSHDRNYGYTF.

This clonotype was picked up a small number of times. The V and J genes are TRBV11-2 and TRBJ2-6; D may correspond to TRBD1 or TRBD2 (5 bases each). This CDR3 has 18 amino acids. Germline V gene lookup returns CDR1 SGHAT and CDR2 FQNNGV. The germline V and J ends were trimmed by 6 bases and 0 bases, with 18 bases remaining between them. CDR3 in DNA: TGTGCCAGCAGAAGACCCGGGACGGTCTTCTCTGGGGCCAACGTCCTGACTTTC. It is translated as CASRRPGTVFSGANVLTF.

The CDR3 here is CSVELAGGSYEQYF. The CDR3, as DNA: TGCAGCGTTGAACTAGCGGGAGGGTCCTACGAGCAGTACTTC. The chain uses TRBV29-1 and TRBJ2-5; TRBD2 aligns across 12 bases. Matching the DNA end better, TRBJ2-7 makes the J call doubtful. The germline V gene has CDR1 SQVTM and CDR2 ANQGSEA. CDR3 length equals 14 residues.

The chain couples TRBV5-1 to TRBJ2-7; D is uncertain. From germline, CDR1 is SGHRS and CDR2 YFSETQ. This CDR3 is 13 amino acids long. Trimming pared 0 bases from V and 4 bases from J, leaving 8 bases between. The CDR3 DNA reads TGCGCCAGCAGCTTGGCCAGTTTATACGAGCAGTACTTC. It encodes CASSLASLYEQYF.

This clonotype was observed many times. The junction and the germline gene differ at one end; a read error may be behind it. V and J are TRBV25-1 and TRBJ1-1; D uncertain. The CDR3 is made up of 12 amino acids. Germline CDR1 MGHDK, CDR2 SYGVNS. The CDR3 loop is CASSAGNTEAFF. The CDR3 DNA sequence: TGCGCCAGCTCGGCCGGGAACACTGAAGCTTTCTTT.

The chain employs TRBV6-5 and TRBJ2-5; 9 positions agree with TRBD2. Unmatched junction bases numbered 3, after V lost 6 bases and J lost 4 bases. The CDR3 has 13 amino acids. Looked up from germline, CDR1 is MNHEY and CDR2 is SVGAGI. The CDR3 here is CASRAGGGETQYF. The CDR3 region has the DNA TGTGCCAGCAGAGCGGGGGGAGGAGAGACCCAGTACTTC.

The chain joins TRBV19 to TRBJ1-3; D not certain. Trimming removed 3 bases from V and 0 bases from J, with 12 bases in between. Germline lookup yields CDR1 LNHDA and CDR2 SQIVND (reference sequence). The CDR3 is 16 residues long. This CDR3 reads CASSIVQTSSGNTIYF. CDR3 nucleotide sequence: TGTGCCAGTAGTATCGTGCAGACGAGCTCTGGAAACACCATATATTTT. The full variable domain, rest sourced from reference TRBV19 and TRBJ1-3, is DGGITQSPKYLFRKEGQNVTLSCEQNLNHDAMYWYRQDPGQGLRLIYYSQIVNDFQKGDIAEGYSVSREKKESFPLTVTSAQKNPTAFYLCASSIVQTSSGNTIYFGEGSWLTVV.

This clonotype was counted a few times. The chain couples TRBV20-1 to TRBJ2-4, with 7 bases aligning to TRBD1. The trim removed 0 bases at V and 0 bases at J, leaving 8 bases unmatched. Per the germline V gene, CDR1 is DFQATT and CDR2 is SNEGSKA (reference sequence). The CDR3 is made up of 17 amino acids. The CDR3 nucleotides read TGCAGTGCTAGAGATAGGGGGACAGTCTTAGCCAAAAACATTCAGTACTTC. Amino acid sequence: CSARDRGTVLAKNIQYF.

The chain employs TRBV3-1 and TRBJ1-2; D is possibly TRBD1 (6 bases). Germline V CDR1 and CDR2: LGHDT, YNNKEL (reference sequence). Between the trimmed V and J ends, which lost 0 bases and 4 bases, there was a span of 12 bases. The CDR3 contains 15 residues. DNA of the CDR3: TGTGCCAGCAGCCAAGATGTTACAGGGACCTATGGCTACACCTTC. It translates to CASSQDVTGTYGYTF.

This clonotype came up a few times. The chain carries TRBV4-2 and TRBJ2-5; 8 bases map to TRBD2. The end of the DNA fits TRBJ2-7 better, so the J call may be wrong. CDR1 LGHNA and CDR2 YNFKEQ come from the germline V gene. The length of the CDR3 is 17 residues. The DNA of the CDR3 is TGTGCCAGCAGCCTCAACCCGGGTTCTAGCGGGTTATACGAGCAGTACTTC. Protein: CASSLNPGSSGLYEQYF.

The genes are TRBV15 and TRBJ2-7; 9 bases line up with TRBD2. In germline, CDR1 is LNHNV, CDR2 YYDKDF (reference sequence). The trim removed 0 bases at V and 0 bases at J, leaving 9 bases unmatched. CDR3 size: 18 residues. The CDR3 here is CATSRDHASGEYSYEQYF. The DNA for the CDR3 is TGTGCCACCAGCAGAGATCACGCTAGCGGGGAATACTCCTACGAGCAGTACTTC.

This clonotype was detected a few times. The DNA for the CDR3 is TGTGCCAGCAGCGTAGGTCAGACCTCTGGGGCCAACGTCCTGACTTTC. Protein product: CASSVGQTSGANVLTF. The chain employs TRBV9 and TRBJ2-6; D gene ambiguous. The CDR3 has 16 amino acids. V lost 0 bases and J 0 bases, leaving 7 bases between the germline ends. Germline-derived CDR1 and CDR2 are SGDLS and YYNGEE.

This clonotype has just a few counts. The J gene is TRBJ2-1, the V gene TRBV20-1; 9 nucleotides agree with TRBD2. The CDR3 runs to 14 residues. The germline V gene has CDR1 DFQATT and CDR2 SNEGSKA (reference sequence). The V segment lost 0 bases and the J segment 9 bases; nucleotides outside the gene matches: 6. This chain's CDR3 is CSARDLSGGIEQFF. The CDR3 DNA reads TGCAGTGCTAGAGATCTTAGCGGGGGTATTGAGCAGTTCTTC.

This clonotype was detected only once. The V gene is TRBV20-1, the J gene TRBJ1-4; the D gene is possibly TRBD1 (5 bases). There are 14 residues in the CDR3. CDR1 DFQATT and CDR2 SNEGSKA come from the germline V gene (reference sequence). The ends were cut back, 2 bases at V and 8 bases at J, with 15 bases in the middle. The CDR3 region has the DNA TGCAGTGCTAGAAGGCGGAGGGGAGGCGAAAAACTGTTTTTT. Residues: CSARRRRGGEKLFF.

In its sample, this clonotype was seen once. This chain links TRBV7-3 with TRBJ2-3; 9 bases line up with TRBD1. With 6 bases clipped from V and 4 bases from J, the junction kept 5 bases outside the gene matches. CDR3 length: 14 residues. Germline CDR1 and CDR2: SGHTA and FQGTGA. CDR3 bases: TGTGCCAGCAGATGGGACAGGGACCCAGATACGCAGTATTTT. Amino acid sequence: CASRWDRDPDTQYF.

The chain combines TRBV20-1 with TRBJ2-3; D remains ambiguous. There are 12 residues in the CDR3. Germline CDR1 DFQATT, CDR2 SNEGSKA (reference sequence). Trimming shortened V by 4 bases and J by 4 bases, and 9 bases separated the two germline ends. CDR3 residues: CSATPGADTQYF. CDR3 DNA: TGCAGTGCTACCCCCGGCGCAGATACGCAGTATTTT.

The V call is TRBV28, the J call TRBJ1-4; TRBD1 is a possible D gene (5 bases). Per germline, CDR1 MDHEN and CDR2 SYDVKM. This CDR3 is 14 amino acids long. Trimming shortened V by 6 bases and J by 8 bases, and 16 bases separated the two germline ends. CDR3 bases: TGTGCCAGCAGCCTGGACATTCCTCAAGAAAAACTGTTTTTT. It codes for CASSLDIPQEKLFF.

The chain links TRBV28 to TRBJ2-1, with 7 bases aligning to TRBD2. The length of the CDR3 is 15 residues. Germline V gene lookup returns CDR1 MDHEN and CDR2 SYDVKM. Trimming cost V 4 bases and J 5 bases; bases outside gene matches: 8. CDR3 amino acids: CASSSKRDYDNEQFF. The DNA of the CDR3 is TGTGCCAGCAGTTCGAAGCGGGACTACGACAATGAGCAGTTCTTC.

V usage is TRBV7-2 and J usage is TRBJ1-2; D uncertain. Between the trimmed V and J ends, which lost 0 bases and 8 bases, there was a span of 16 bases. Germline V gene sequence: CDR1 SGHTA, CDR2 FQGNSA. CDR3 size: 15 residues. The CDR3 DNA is TGTGCCAGCAGCTTAGCCTCCGGGAGTGGGCGCGGCTACACCTTC. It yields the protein CASSLASGSGRGYTF.

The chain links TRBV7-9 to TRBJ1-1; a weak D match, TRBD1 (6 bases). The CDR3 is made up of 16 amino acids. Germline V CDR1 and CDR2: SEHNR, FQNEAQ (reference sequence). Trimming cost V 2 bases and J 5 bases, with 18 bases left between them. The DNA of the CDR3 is TGTGCCAGCAGCTTATTAGGTCAGGGGAGGGGAACTGAAGCTTTCTTT. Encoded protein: CASSLLGQGRGTEAFF. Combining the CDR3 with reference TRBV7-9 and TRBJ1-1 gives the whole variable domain DTGVSQNPRHKITKRGQNVTFRCDPISEHNRLYWYRQTLGQGPEFLTYFQNEAQLEKSRLLSDRFSAERPKGSFSTLEIQRTEQGDSAMYLCASSLLGQGRGTEAFFGQGTRLTVV.

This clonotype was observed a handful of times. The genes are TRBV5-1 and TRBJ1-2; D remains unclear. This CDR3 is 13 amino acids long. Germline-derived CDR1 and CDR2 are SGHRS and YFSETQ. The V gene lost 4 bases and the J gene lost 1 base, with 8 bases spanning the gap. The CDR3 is CASSAGSNYGYTF. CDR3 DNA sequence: TGCGCCAGCAGCGCTGGTAGTAACTATGGCTACACCTTC.

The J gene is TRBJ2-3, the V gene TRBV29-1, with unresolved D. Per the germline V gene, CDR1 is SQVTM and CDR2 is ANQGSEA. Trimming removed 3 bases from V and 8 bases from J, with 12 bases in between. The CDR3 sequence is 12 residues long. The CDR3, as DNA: TGCAGCGTTGAGAGCGAGCCTCGTACGCAGTATTTT. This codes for CSVESEPRTQYF.

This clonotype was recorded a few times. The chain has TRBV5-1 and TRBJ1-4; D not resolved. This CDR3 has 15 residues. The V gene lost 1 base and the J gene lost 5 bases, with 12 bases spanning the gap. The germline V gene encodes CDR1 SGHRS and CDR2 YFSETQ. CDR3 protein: CASSLSPRGNEKLFF. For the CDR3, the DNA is TGCGCCAGCAGCTTGTCCCCACGAGGGAATGAAAAACTGTTTTTT.

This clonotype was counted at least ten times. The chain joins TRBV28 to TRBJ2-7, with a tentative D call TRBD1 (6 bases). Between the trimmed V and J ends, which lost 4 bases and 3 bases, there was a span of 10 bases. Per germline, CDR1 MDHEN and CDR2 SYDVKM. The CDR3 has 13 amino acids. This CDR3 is CASSSGTLYEQYF. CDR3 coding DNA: TGTGCCAGCAGTTCCGGGACACTCTACGAGCAGTACTTC.

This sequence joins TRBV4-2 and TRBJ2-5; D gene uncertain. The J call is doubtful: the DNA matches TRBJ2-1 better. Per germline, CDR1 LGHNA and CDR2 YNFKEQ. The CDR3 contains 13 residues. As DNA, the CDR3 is TGTGCCAGCAGCCAAGTTGATAGGGATGAGCAGTTCTTC. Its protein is CASSQVDRDEQFF.

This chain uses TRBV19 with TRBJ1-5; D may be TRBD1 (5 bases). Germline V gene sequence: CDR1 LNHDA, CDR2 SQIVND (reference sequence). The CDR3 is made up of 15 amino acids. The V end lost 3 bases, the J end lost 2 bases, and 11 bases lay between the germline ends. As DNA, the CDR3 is TGTGCCAGTAGTATTAGTTCGACAGGCAATCAGCCCCAGCATTTT. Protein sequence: CASSISSTGNQPQHF.